These 13 T cell receptor beta chains originate from one sample sequenced in a study of radiotherapy plus CTLA-4 blockade in lung cancer. Sequencing was performed with immunoSEQ multiplex PCR; in TCRdb, only in-frame clones are kept and a portion is missing. The data hold about 24,000 clones, with around 71% observed a single time. The starting material was peripheral blood, obtained from a patient treated with radiotherapy plus ipilimumab. The receptor source for this set is a human donor with non-small cell lung cancer whose response to radiotherapy plus ipilimumab could not be evaluated.

The chain combines TRBV28 with TRBJ1-2; D is unresolved. CDR1 and CDR2 (germline): MDHEN, SYDVKM. CDR3 length: 14 residues. Trimming removed 11 bases from V and 0 bases from J, with 16 bases in between. CDR3 amino acids: CAGNTAGANYGYTF. The CDR3, as DNA: TGTGCCGGAAACACAGCGGGAGCTAACTATGGCTACACCTTC.

The rearrangement joins TRBV30 to TRBJ2-5, with 9 bases that match TRBD1. V was pared by 3 bases and J by 3 bases, with 5 bases of the junction left unmatched. This CDR3 has 14 residues. CDR1 and CDR2 from the germline V gene are GTSNPN and SVGIG (reference sequence). This CDR3 reads CAWRGGTGKETQYF. Written as DNA, the CDR3 is TGTGCCTGGAGGGGAGGGACAGGGAAAGAGACCCAGTACTTC. Full variable domain (outside the CDR3, taken from reference TRBV30 and TRBJ2-5): SQTIHQWPATLVQPVGSPLSLECTVEGTSNPNLYWYRQAAGRGLQLLFYSVGIGQISSEVPQNLSASRPQDRQFILSSKKLLLSDSGFYLCAWRGGTGKETQYFGPGTRLLVL.

The chain employs TRBV5-5 and TRBJ2-5; 12 bases line up with TRBD2. J lost 2 bases, V lost 0 bases, and 2 bases had no gene match. Germline CDR1 SGHKS, CDR2 YYEKEE (reference sequence). The CDR3 runs to 16 residues. The CDR3 loop is CASSLGGLAGQETQYF. The CDR3 DNA reads TGTGCCAGCAGCTTGGGTGGACTAGCGGGACAAGAGACCCAGTACTTC.

V and J are TRBV6-6 and TRBJ2-1; 12 bases are shared with TRBD2. The CDR3 runs 16 residues. Germline assignment: CDR1 MNHNY and CDR2 SVGAGI (reference sequence). V shed 2 bases, J shed 2 bases, and the junction held 1 base outside the gene matches. The CDR3 sequence is CASSYGLAGTYNEQFF. The CDR3 DNA reads as TGTGCCAGCAGTTACGGACTAGCGGGAACCTACAATGAGCAGTTCTTC.

The chain recombines TRBV10-3 with TRBJ2-7; D might be TRBD2 (6 bases). With 2 bases removed from V and 2 bases from J, the gap between germline ends came to 13 bases. Germline CDR1 ENHRY, CDR2 SYGVKD. This CDR3 is 15 amino acids long. CDR3 nucleotide sequence: TGTGCCATCAGTGAGATGGCGGGAAGGGCCTACGAGCAGTACTTC. Protein product: CAISEMAGRAYEQYF.

This clone turned up a few times. This chain joins TRBV27 and TRBJ1-2, with 7 bases matching TRBD1. The CDR3 has 15 amino acids. The germline V gene has CDR1 MNHEY and CDR2 SMNVEV (reference sequence). Unmatched junction bases numbered 7, after V lost 2 bases and J lost 4 bases. CDR3 sequence: CASSLTRGISYGYTF. CDR3 coding DNA: TGTGCCAGCAGTTTAACCAGGGGGATTAGCTATGGCTACACCTTC.

The CDR3 protein is CASTQSSGANVLTF. The DNA of the CDR3 is TGTGCCAGTACCCAATCCTCTGGGGCCAACGTCCTGACTTTC. The V gene is TRBV19, the J gene TRBJ2-6; D gene uncertain. The CDR3 is 14 amino acids. Germline CDR1 and CDR2: LNHDA and SQIVND (reference sequence). Trimming removed 7 bases from V and 0 bases from J, with 7 bases in between.

The V gene is TRBV5-1, the J gene TRBJ1-1; 9 positions agree with TRBD1. Looked up from germline, CDR1 is SGHRS and CDR2 is YFSETQ. The CDR3 consists of 16 residues. Germline trimming cut 2 bases from V and 5 bases from J; bases unmatched to any gene: 10. The CDR3 region has the DNA TGCGCCAGCAGCTTCGGGACAGGGAAAGTAGGGACTGAAGCTTTCTTT. Protein sequence: CASSFGTGKVGTEAFF.

The table lists this clone with a count of one. The chain links TRBV7-2 to TRBJ2-6; no reliable D call. The CDR3 loop spans 17 amino acids. Germline V gene sequence: CDR1 SGHTA, CDR2 FQGNSA. Trimming stripped 4 bases from V and 1 base from J, with 14 bases between. CDR3 protein: CASSSRAGSSGANVLTF. The CDR3 bases are TGTGCCAGCAGCTCCCGAGCCGGTTCTTCTGGGGCCAACGTCCTGACTTTC.

This clone appeared a few times. The chain combines TRBV29-1 with TRBJ1-2; D may be TRBD1 (5 bases). CDR3 length: 13 residues. Germline values: CDR1 SQVTM, CDR2 ANQGSEA. V was clipped by 5 bases and J by 2 bases, with 12 bases between them. The CDR3 protein is CSVWDGGNYGYTF. DNA of the CDR3: TGCAGCGTTTGGGACGGGGGGAACTATGGCTACACCTTC. The variable domain in full, completed from reference TRBV29-1 and TRBJ1-2, reads SAVISQKPSRDICQRGTSLTIQCQVDSQVTMMFWYRQQPGQSLTLIATANQGSEATYESGFVIDKFPISRPNLTFSTLTVSNMSPEDSSIYLCSVWDGGNYGYTFGSGTRLTVV.

The chain joins TRBV29-1 to TRBJ2-7; the match to TRBD1 covers 7 bases. With 7 bases clipped from V and 5 bases from J, the junction kept 14 bases outside the gene matches. Germline V gene sequence: CDR1 SQVTM, CDR2 ANQGSEA. The CDR3 runs 14 residues. The CDR3 reads CSAKNRDSVHEQYF. CDR3 bases: TGCAGCGCCAAAAACCGGGACAGTGTCCACGAGCAGTACTTC.

In DNA, the CDR3 is TGTGCCAGTAACCCTAGGACAGGGGGCACCGGGGAGCTGTTTTTT. It encodes CASNPRTGGTGELFF. The rearrangement joins TRBV19 to TRBJ2-2; 10 bases agree with TRBD1. The V gene end was trimmed by 7 bases and the J gene end by 4 bases; junction bases not matched to a gene: 6. CDR3 length: 15 amino acids. CDR1 LNHDA and CDR2 SQIVND come from the germline V gene (reference sequence).

The rearrangement links TRBV7-8 to TRBJ2-3; 7 bases are shared with TRBD2. The germline CDR1 and CDR2 sequences are SGHVS and FQNEAQ. V lost 1 base to trimming and J lost 0 bases; unmatched junction nucleotides: 10. There are 18 residues in the CDR3. CDR3 DNA: TGTGCCAGCAGCTTAGTAGGGGTAGCGGGCCGTAGCACAGATACGCAGTATTTT. The encoded protein is CASSLVGVAGRSTDTQYF.